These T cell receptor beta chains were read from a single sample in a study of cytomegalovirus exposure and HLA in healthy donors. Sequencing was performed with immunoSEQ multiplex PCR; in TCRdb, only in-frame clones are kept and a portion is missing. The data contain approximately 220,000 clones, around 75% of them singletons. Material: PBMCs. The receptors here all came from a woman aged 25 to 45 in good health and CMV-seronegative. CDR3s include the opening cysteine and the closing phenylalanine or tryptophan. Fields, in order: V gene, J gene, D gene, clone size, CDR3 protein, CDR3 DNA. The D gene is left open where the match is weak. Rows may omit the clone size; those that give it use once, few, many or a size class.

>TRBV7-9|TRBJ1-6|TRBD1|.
CASSLTQGPSPLHF
TGTGCCAGCAGCTTGACACAGGGGCCCTCACCCCTCCACTTT
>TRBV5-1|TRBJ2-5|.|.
CASSLMASQETQYF
TGCGCCAGCAGCTTGATGGCTAGCCAAGAGACCCAGTACTTC
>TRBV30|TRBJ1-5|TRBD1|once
CAWEGTGDSNQPQHF
TGTGCCTGGGAGGGGACAGGGGATAGCAATCAGCCCCAGCATTTT
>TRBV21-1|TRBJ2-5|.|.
CASSLQGCQETQYF
TGTGCCAGCAGCCTACAGGGGTGTCAAGAGACCCAGTACTTC
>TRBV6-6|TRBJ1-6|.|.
CATVGGRTNSPLHF
TGTGCCACCGTCGGGGGACGGACTAATTCACCCCTCCACTTT
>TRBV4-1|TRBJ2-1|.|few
CASSQEGGGLLEQFF
TGCGCCAGCAGCCAAGAGGGCGGGGGCCTCCTGGAGCAGTTCTTC
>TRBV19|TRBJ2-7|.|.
CASSIGGRLKTYEQYF
TGTGCCAGTAGTATAGGGGGCCGACTCAAAACCTACGAGCAGTACTTC
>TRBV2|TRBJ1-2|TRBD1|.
CASSRTGSPNYGYTF
TGTGCCAGCAGTAGGACAGGGTCCCCTAACTATGGCTACACCTTC
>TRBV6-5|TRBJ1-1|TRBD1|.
CASRPQGAEATEAFF
TGTGCCAGCAGGCCACAGGGGGCAGAGGCCACTGAAGCTTTCTTT
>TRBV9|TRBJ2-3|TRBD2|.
CASSVGLAASTDTQYF
TGTGCCAGCAGCGTAGGTCTAGCGGCTAGCACAGATACGCAGTATTTT
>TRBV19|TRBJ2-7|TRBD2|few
CASRSAGVSYEQYF
TGTGCCAGTAGGTCGGCGGGAGTATCCTACGAGCAGTACTTC
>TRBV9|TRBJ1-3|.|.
CASSVGLGDSGNTIYF
TGTGCCAGCAGCGTAGGACTGGGAGACTCTGGAAACACCATATATTTT
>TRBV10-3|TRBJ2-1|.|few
CATLQGGGSSNEQFF
TGTGCCACCCTGCAGGGCGGGGGCAGCTCCAATGAGCAGTTCTTC
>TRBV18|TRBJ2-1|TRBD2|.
CASSPGQREIGYEQFF
TGTGCCAGCTCACCCGGGCAGCGGGAGATCGGCTATGAGCAGTTCTTC
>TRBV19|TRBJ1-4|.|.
CASSIEEWRGTNEKLFF
TGTGCCAGTAGTATAGAGGAGTGGAGGGGAACTAATGAAAAACTGTTTTTT
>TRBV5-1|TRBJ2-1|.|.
CASSLITGSYNEQFF
TGCGCCAGCAGCTTGATAACAGGGTCCTACAATGAGCAGTTCTTC
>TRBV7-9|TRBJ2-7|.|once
CASSLRGGAGEQYF
TGTGCCAGCAGCTTACGTGGAGGGGCAGGCGAGCAGTACTTC
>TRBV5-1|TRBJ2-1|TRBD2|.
CASSRLAEGLEQFF
TGCGCCAGCAGCAGACTAGCGGAGGGGCTAGAGCAGTTCTTC
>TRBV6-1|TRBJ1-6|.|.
CASSETHTNSPLHF
TGTGCCAGCAGCGAGACACACACCAATTCACCCCTCCACTTT
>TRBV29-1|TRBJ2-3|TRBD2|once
CSVPTSGPDTQYF
TGCAGCGTGCCAACTAGCGGCCCAGATACGCAGTATTTT
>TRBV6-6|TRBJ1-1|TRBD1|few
CASCPGGWSTEAFF
TGTGCCAGCTGTCCAGGGGGCTGGAGCACTGAAGCTTTCTTT
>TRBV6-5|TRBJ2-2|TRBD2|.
CASSYGTSGSGGELFF
TGTGCCAGCAGTTACGGGACTAGCGGGAGTGGGGGGGAGCTGTTTTTT
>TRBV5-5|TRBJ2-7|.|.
CASSLRGGVSYEQYF
TGTGCCAGCAGCTTGCGGGGCGGGGTCTCCTACGAGCAGTACTTC
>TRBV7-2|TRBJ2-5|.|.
CASSSQAGFSETQYF
TGTGCCAGCAGCTCCCAGGCGGGGTTTTCTGAGACCCAGTACTTC
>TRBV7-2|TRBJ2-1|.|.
CASSLGASEQFF
TGTGCCAGCAGCCTGGGGGCGAGTGAGCAGTTCTTC
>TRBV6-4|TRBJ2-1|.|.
CASSDSWGGLDEQFF
TGTGCCAGCAGTGACTCCTGGGGGGGCTTGGATGAGCAGTTCTTC
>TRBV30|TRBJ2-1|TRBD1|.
CAWVHRDRYNEQFF
TGTGCCTGGGTTCACCGGGACAGATACAATGAGCAGTTCTTC
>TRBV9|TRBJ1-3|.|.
CASSTKEGTGNTIYF
TGTGCCAGCAGCACTAAGGAGGGAACTGGAAACACCATATATTTT
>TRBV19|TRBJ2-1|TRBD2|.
CASSISAGGYNEQFF
TGTGCCAGTAGTATCTCGGCGGGGGGTTACAATGAGCAGTTCTTC
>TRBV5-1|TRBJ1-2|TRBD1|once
CASSSTGTGQGGGYTF
TGCGCCAGCAGCTCTACCGGGACAGGGCAGGGAGGTGGCTACACCTTC
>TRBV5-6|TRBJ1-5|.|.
CASSLAFGAGEQPQHF
TGTGCCAGCAGCTTGGCCTTTGGGGCAGGGGAACAGCCCCAGCATTTT
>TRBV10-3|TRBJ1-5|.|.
CAIRAGDSNQPQHF
TGTGCCATCAGGGCAGGGGATAGCAATCAGCCCCAGCATTTT
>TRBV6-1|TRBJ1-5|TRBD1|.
CASRGDRGIQPQHF
TGTGCCAGCAGGGGGGACAGGGGAATTCAGCCCCAGCATTTT
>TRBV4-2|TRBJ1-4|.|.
CASSQEGGTVVTNEKLFF
TGTGCCAGCAGCCAAGAAGGGGGAACGGTGGTAACTAATGAAAAACTGTTTTTT
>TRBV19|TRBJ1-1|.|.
CASTLGVEAFF
TGTGCCAGTACCCTAGGAGTCGAAGCTTTCTTT
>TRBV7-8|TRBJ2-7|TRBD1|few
CASSLGLGQNSYEQYF
TGTGCCAGCAGCTTAGGGTTGGGACAGAACTCCTACGAGCAGTACTTC
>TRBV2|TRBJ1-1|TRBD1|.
CASSGTGGPNTEAFF
TGTGCCAGCAGCGGGACAGGGGGTCCGAACACTGAAGCTTTCTTT
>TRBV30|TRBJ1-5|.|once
CAWSTGNQPQHF
TGTGCCTGGAGCACGGGCAATCAGCCCCAGCATTTT
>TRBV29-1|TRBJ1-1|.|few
CSVVLWEGTEAFF
TGCAGCGTTGTACTCTGGGAGGGAACGGAAGCTTTCTTT
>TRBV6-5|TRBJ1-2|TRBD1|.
CASSRQGGGYTF
TGTGCCAGCAGTCGACAGGGAGGTGGCTACACCTTC
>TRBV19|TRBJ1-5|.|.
CASNPGLLHQPQHF
TGTGCCAGTAACCCGGGACTCCTTCATCAGCCCCAGCATTTT
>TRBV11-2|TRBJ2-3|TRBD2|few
CASSSPPGLAGGIDTQYF
TGTGCCAGCAGCTCACCACCGGGACTAGCGGGGGGGATAGATACGCAGTATTTT
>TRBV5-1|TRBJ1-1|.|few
CASSRGTPWSGNTEAFF
TGCGCCAGCAGCCGGGGGACCCCGTGGTCAGGGAACACTGAAGCTTTCTTT
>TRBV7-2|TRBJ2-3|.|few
CASSLTRDTQYF
TGTGCCAGCAGCTTAACTAGGGATACGCAGTATTTT
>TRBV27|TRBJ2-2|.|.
CASKTPGHGTGELFF
TGTGCCAGCAAAACCCCGGGACATGGAACCGGGGAGCTGTTTTTT
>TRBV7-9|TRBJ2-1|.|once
CASSLAGPGPLYNEQFF
TGTGCCAGCAGCTTAGCGGGCCCTGGGCCCCTCTACAATGAGCAGTTCTTC
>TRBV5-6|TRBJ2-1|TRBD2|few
CASSPGLVYYNEQFF
TGTGCCAGCAGCCCCGGACTAGTCTATTACAATGAGCAGTTCTTC
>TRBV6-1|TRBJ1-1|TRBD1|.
CASRRGQGNTEAFF
TGTGCCAGCAGAAGGGGACAGGGGAACACTGAAGCTTTCTTT
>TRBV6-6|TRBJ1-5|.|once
CASSSGDSNQPQHF
TGTGCCAGCTCCTCGGGGGATAGCAATCAGCCCCAGCATTTT
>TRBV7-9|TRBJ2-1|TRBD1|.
CASSSRDRYNEQFF
TGTGCCAGCAGCTCCCGGGACAGATACAATGAGCAGTTCTTC
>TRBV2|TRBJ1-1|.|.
CASSAGMGGAFF
TGTGCCAGCAGTGCAGGGATGGGGGGAGCTTTCTTT
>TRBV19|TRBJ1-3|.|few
CASNPGGWGNTIYF
TGTGCCAGTAACCCGGGAGGTTGGGGCAACACCATATATTTT
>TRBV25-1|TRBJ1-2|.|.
CASSEFSNGGYGYTF
TGTGCCAGCAGTGAATTTTCCAACGGAGGCTATGGCTACACCTTC
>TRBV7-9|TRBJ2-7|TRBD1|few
CASSARAGGYEQYF
TGTGCCAGCAGCGCTAGAGCAGGGGGTTACGAGCAGTACTTC
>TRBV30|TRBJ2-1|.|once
CAWSLIVGEQFF
TGTGCCTGGAGTCTTATAGTCGGTGAGCAGTTCTTC